The 27 T cell receptor beta chains listed next were all sequenced from one sample in a study of blood T cell repertoires in COVID-19. TCRdb keeps only in-frame clones here, not all; method: immunoSEQ multiplex PCR. Of under 200,000 clones detected, almost 90% appear once; the ten largest clones hold around 1.5%. The sample was peripheral blood. All receptors come from a man younger than 35 with active or convalescent COVID-19.

The chain combines TRBV19 with TRBJ1-1; 11 bases are shared with TRBD1. CDR1 is LNHDA, CDR2 SQIVND, per germline (reference sequence). The CDR3 sequence is 15 residues long. The trim removed 1 base at V and 5 bases at J, leaving 3 bases unmatched. CDR3 bases: TGTGCCAGTAGTATAGGGACAGGGGGCGGAACTGAAGCTTTCTTT. It yields the protein CASSIGTGGGTEAFF.

The chain combines TRBV6-5 with TRBJ1-6; possible D gene TRBD1, 5 bases. V shed 6 bases and J shed 8 bases, with 17 bases lying between them. The germline V gene encodes CDR1 MNHEY and CDR2 SVGAGI. The length of the CDR3 is 15 residues. CDR3 amino acids: CASRSRDGGDSPLHF. The DNA for the CDR3 is TGTGCCAGCAGGAGCCGGGACGGGGGTGATTCACCCCTCCACTTT.

The rearrangement uses TRBV3-1 (or the pseudogene TRBV3-2) and TRBJ2-1, with 8 positions matching TRBD1. The V segment lost 3 bases and the J segment 7 bases; nucleotides outside the gene matches: 14. Germline CDR1 LGHDT, CDR2 YNNKEL (reference sequence). This CDR3 is 17 amino acids long. CDR3 sequence (DNA): TGTGCCAGCAGCCATTGGCAGGGGGCTTTCTTATATAATGAGCAGTTCTTC. Translating gives CASSHWQGAFLYNEQFF.

The V gene is TRBV30, the J gene TRBJ1-2, with D tentatively TRBD1 (5 bases). Trimming pared 0 bases from V and 5 bases from J, leaving 13 bases between. The germline V gene has CDR1 GTSNPN and CDR2 SVGIG (reference sequence). The CDR3 has 14 residues. The CDR3 sequence: CAWSVNGQVYGYTF. The CDR3 nucleotides are TGTGCCTGGAGTGTAAACGGACAAGTATATGGCTACACCTTC.

V and J are TRBV5-1 and TRBJ1-5; no reliable D call. The CDR3 is made up of 15 amino acids. Germline assignment: CDR1 SGHRS and CDR2 YFSETQ. The V and J ends lost 0 bases and 6 bases respectively, with 13 bases between them. The CDR3: CASSLAGGWAQPQHF. The CDR3 DNA follows: TGCGCCAGCAGCTTGGCGGGAGGGTGGGCTCAGCCCCAGCATTTT. Using reference TRBV5-1 and TRBJ1-5 for the parts outside the CDR3, the full variable domain is KAGVTQTPRYLIKTRGQQVTLSCSPISGHRSVSWYQQTPGQGLQFLFEYFSETQRNKGNFPGRFSGRQFSNSRSEMNVSTLELGDSALYLCASSLAGGWAQPQHFGDGTRLSIL.

V usage is TRBV10-3 and J usage is TRBJ1-3; D might be TRBD1 (5 bases). The CDR3 loop spans 14 amino acids. Germline V CDR1 and CDR2: ENHRY, SYGVKD. V lost 6 bases and J lost 0, with 9 bases in between. CDR3 sequence (DNA): TGTGCCATCAGGGGGGGTAACTCTGGAAACACCATATATTTT. Its translation: CAIRGGNSGNTIYF.

In the case of this clone: A read error may be the cause here, since a much bigger clone is one base away. This chain's CDR3 is CASSSSGGTDTQYF. For the CDR3, the DNA is TGTGCCAGCAGCTCTAGCGGGGGGACAGATACGCAGTATTTT. This rearrangement joins TRBV7-3 to TRBJ2-3; 11 bases are shared with TRBD2. V was clipped by 4 bases and J by 3 bases; unmatched bases: 0. The germline V gene has CDR1 SGHTA and CDR2 FQGTGA. CDR3 size: 14 residues.

The chain combines TRBV5-4 with TRBJ2-1; 7 positions match TRBD2. Germline CDR1 is SGHNT and CDR2 is YYREEE (reference sequence). CDR3 length: 16 residues. V shed 5 bases, J shed 8 bases, and the junction held 16 bases outside the gene matches. The CDR3 DNA reads TGTGCCAGCAGTACCGTGAAGGGACTAACGTCCCATGAGCAGTTCTTC. This encodes CASSTVKGLTSHEQFF.

J is TRBJ2-1 and V is TRBV6-5; 7 bases are a match to TRBD2. This CDR3 is 12 amino acids long. The V gene end was trimmed by 2 bases and the J gene end by 8 bases; junction bases not matched to a gene: 0. In germline, CDR1 is MNHEY, CDR2 SVGAGI. The chain's CDR3 is CASSYGGDEQFF. The CDR3 bases are TGTGCCAGCAGTTACGGGGGGGATGAGCAGTTCTTC.

This chain links TRBV10-3 with TRBJ1-4; D possibly corresponds to TRBD1 (6 bases). The germline V gene encodes CDR1 ENHRY and CDR2 SYGVKD. Trimming took off 5 bases at V and 7 bases at J, with 17 bases between the two ends. This CDR3 comprises 15 residues. CDR3 coding DNA: TGTGCCATCAGTCCCCAGGGGCGGTCGAGTGAAAAACTGTTTTTT. Protein: CAISPQGRSSEKLFF.

J is TRBJ2-5 and V is TRBV9, with 8 bases matching TRBD1. This CDR3 spans 16 amino acids. CDR1 is SGDLS and CDR2 is YYNGEE in the germline V gene. The junction had 6 bases not matched to a gene; V was cut back by 0 bases and J by 2 bases. Here the CDR3 reads CASSVVGTGGQETQYF. The CDR3 bases are TGTGCCAGCAGCGTAGTCGGGACAGGTGGGCAAGAGACCCAGTACTTC.

The chain is built from TRBV19 and TRBJ1-1; D is possibly TRBD1 (6 bases). The length of the CDR3 is 14 residues. CDR1 is LNHDA, CDR2 SQIVND, per germline (reference sequence). The V gene lost 3 bases and the J gene lost 0 bases, with 8 bases spanning the gap. CDR3 loop: CASSMDSLNTEAFF. CDR3 nucleotides: TGTGCCAGTAGTATGGACAGTTTGAACACTGAAGCTTTCTTT.

This sequence joins TRBV7-9 and TRBJ1-2; D uncertain. Germline values: CDR1 SEHNR, CDR2 FQNEAQ (reference sequence). CDR3 size: 16 residues. Trimming took off 10 bases at V and 2 bases at J, with 23 bases between the two ends. CDR3 protein: CAILKPGGSSNYGYTF. Here the CDR3 DNA reads TGTGCCATCCTAAAACCTGGCGGGAGCTCAAACTATGGCTACACCTTC.

J is TRBJ2-1 and V is TRBV5-1; 10 bases match TRBD2. After removal of 3 bases from V and 7 bases from J, the junction contained 7 bases not matched to a gene. Germline CDR1 SGHRS, CDR2 YFSETQ. The CDR3 has 15 amino acids. DNA for the CDR3: TGCGCCAGCAGCTCGCCGGGACTAGCGATTAATGAGCAGTTCTTC. This translates into CASSSPGLAINEQFF. The full variable domain, its missing parts supplied by reference TRBV5-1 and TRBJ2-1, is KAGVTQTPRYLIKTRGQQVTLSCSPISGHRSVSWYQQTPGQGLQFLFEYFSETQRNKGNFPGRFSGRQFSNSRSEMNVSTLELGDSALYLCASSSPGLAINEQFFGPGTRLTVL.

This clone was found many times. The chain couples TRBV4-3 to TRBJ1-1, with 7 bases matching TRBD1. J lost 6 bases, V lost 1 base, and 11 bases had no gene match. Germline V gene lookup returns CDR1 LGHNA and CDR2 YSLEER. This CDR3 is 16 amino acids long. The CDR3 here is CASSQGIGGLRAEAFF. The CDR3 DNA reads as TGCGCCAGCAGCCAAGGTATAGGGGGCTTGAGGGCTGAAGCTTTCTTT.

This clone was detected only once. The chain carries TRBV19 and TRBJ2-7; D possibly corresponds to TRBD1 (5 bases). Trimming pared 1 base from V and 3 bases from J, leaving 10 bases between. Per the germline V gene, CDR1 is LNHDA and CDR2 is SQIVND (reference sequence). CDR3 length: 14 residues. This chain's CDR3 is CASSIGPGIYEQYF. Written as DNA, the CDR3 is TGTGCCAGTAGTATAGGGCCAGGGATCTACGAGCAGTACTTC. The full variable domain, its missing parts supplied by reference TRBV19 and TRBJ2-7, is DGGITQSPKYLFRKEGQNVTLSCEQNLNHDAMYWYRQDPGQGLRLIYYSQIVNDFQKGDIAEGYSVSREKKESFPLTVTSAQKNPTAFYLCASSIGPGIYEQYFGPGTRLTVT.

This rearrangement joins TRBV6-5 to TRBJ1-1; perhaps TRBD1 as D (6 bases). Germline CDR1 reads MNHEY; CDR2 reads SVGAGI. There are 14 residues in the CDR3. The V end lost 0 bases, the J end lost 4 bases, and 9 bases lay between the germline ends. For the CDR3, the DNA is TGTGCCAGCAGTTACTCCGGCAGGGGCACTGAAGCTTTCTTT. This translates into CASSYSGRGTEAFF.

CDR3 bases: TGTGCCAGTAGTATAGTGGGACTACAAGAGACCCAGTACTTC. As protein: CASSIVGLQETQYF. V and J are TRBV19 and TRBJ2-5, with 7 bases fitting TRBD2. Germline V gene lookup returns CDR1 LNHDA and CDR2 SQIVND (reference sequence). V lost 1 base to trimming and J lost 2 bases; unmatched junction nucleotides: 1. This CDR3 spans 14 amino acids.

The rearrangement links TRBV21-1 to TRBJ2-3; the table gives TRBD1 as D, unverified against the DNA. TRBV21-1 is noted as a pseudogene. The CDR3 covers 14 residues. The CDR3, as DNA: TGTGCCAGCAGCAAAGCTAAGGGGACAGATACGCAGTATTTT. Its translation is CASSKAKGTDTQYF.

The J gene is TRBJ1-1, the V gene TRBV19, with 8 bases fitting TRBD1. Germline V gene sequence: CDR1 LNHDA, CDR2 SQIVND (reference sequence). CDR3 length: 13 residues. V trimming: 2 bases; J trimming: 5 bases; junction bases outside the gene matches: 1. The CDR3 nucleotides read TGTGCCAGTAGTATACGGACAGGGACTGAAGCTTTCTTT. It codes for CASSIRTGTEAFF.

The CDR3 DNA sequence: TGTGCCAGTAGTATAAATCGGAACACTGAAGCTTTCTTT. It encodes CASSINRNTEAFF. The V gene is TRBV19, the J gene TRBJ1-1; D gene ambiguous. The CDR3 is made up of 13 amino acids. Trimming cost V 2 bases and J 1 base, with 5 bases left between them. Per germline, CDR1 LNHDA and CDR2 SQIVND (reference sequence). Full variable domain (outside the CDR3, taken from reference TRBV19 and TRBJ1-1): DGGITQSPKYLFRKEGQNVTLSCEQNLNHDAMYWYRQDPGQGLRLIYYSQIVNDFQKGDIAEGYSVSREKKESFPLTVTSAQKNPTAFYLCASSINRNTEAFFGQGTRLTVV.

The chain carries TRBV27 and TRBJ1-5; D is uncertain. V lost 6 bases and J 5 bases, leaving 14 bases between the germline ends. The germline V gene has CDR1 MNHEY and CDR2 SMNVEV (reference sequence). The CDR3 is 14 residues long. The chain's CDR3 is CASSPEEGDQPQHF. The CDR3 coding sequence is TGTGCCAGCAGCCCAGAGGAGGGTGATCAGCCCCAGCATTTT.

The chain combines TRBV5-1 with TRBJ2-1; TRBD2 matches 12 bases. The V segment lost 0 bases and the J segment 8 bases; nucleotides outside the gene matches: 3. CDR1 is SGHRS, CDR2 YFSETQ, per germline. The CDR3 is made up of 15 amino acids. CDR3 sequence reads: CASSLVTSGSYEQFF. In DNA, the CDR3 is TGCGCCAGCAGCTTGGTGACTAGCGGGAGCTATGAGCAGTTCTTC.

The J gene is TRBJ2-5, the V gene TRBV9; 10 nucleotides match TRBD1. Per germline, CDR1 SGDLS and CDR2 YYNGEE. The trim removed 3 bases at V and 2 bases at J, leaving 7 bases unmatched. CDR3 length equals 16 residues. This chain's CDR3 is CASSAGQGMEQETQYF. CDR3 DNA sequence: TGTGCCAGCAGCGCGGGACAGGGGATGGAACAAGAGACCCAGTACTTC. Drawing the rest from reference TRBV9 and TRBJ2-5, the complete variable domain is DSGVTQTPKHLITATGQRVTLRCSPRSGDLSVYWYQQSLDQGLQFLIQYYNGEERAKGNILERFSAQQFPDLHSELNLSSLELGDSALYFCASSAGQGMEQETQYFGPGTRLLVL.

The chain has TRBV2 and TRBJ1-5; TRBD1 is a possible D gene (6 bases). The CDR3 has 16 residues. The germline V gene has CDR1 SNHLY and CDR2 FYNNEI. V was trimmed by 3 bases and J by 9 bases, leaving 21 bases between them. In nucleotides, the CDR3 is TGTGCCAGCAGTGATAAAAAAGGGGGGGCATATCGGCCCCAGCATTTT. Its protein product is CASSDKKGGAYRPQHF.

The chain combines TRBV7-9 with TRBJ2-7; D may be TRBD1 (6 bases). The germline gives CDR1 SEHNR, CDR2 FQNEAQ (reference sequence). There are 14 residues in the CDR3. V dropped 5 bases and J dropped 0 bases, with 11 bases sitting between them. CDR3 in DNA: TGTGCCAGCAGCCAAGACAGGAGCTCCTACGAGCAGTACTTC. It translates to CASSQDRSSYEQYF.

The V call is TRBV7-2, the J call TRBJ2-2; TRBD2 matches 12 bases. The CDR3 is 13 residues long. Trimming cost V 5 bases and J 13 bases; bases outside gene matches: 5. Per germline, CDR1 SGHTA and CDR2 FQGNSA. CDR3 coding DNA: TGTGCCAGCAGCCCACAGACTAGCGGGAGGCTGTTTTTT. Its translation: CASSPQTSGRLFF.